This is a list of T cell receptor beta chains from one sample in a study of early T cells in non-severe SARS-CoV-2 infection. TCRdb re-called the 5' RACE reads through MiXCR, storing one row per CDR3 protein. The sample comprises roughly 69,000 distinct CDR3 sequences, 10% of which are singletons, and about a sixth rests with the top ten. Material: whole blood, obtained at baseline. These receptors were obtained from an adult who was a healthcare worker with PCR-confirmed SARS-CoV-2 infection or an uninfected control (not recorded which). The CDR3 runs from the conserved cysteine through the conserved F or W. The order of the fields is clone size, D gene, V gene, J gene, CDR3 DNA, CDR3 protein. The D gene is left open where the match is weak. Clone size appears in some rows only: once, few, many, or a class for an expanded clone.

clone size: many; D gene: -; V gene: TRBV6-5; J gene: TRBJ2-5; CDR3 DNA: TGTGCCAGCAGTAGGGCCTACAGCCAAGAGACCCAGTACTTC; CDR3 protein: CASSRAYSQETQYF
clone size: few; D gene: -; V gene: TRBV6-1; J gene: TRBJ2-3; CDR3 DNA: TGTGCCAGCAGTGTATCCGGGAAGACAGATACGCAGTATTTT; CDR3 protein: CASSVSGKTDTQYF
clone size: few; D gene: TRBD2; V gene: TRBV10-2; J gene: TRBJ2-7; CDR3 DNA: TGCGCCAGCAGTGAGGCTGGGACTAGCGGGGAGCAGTACTTC; CDR3 protein: CASSEAGTSGEQYF
clone size: few; D gene: -; V gene: TRBV13; J gene: TRBJ2-2; CDR3 DNA: TGTGCCAGCAGCCAATTCTCGGGAGCCACCGGGGAGCTGTTTTTT; CDR3 protein: CASSQFSGATGELFF
clone size: -; D gene: -; V gene: TRBV20-1; J gene: TRBJ2-7; CDR3 DNA: TGCAGGGTGGACCGGGCAGCCACCCACGAGCAGTACTTC; CDR3 protein: CRVDRAATHEQYF
clone size: few; D gene: TRBD1; V gene: TRBV10-3; J gene: TRBJ1-2; CDR3 DNA: TGTGCCACCCTGAAGGACAGGGATGAGGTCCCCTATGGCTACACCTTC; CDR3 protein: CATLKDRDEVPYGYTF
clone size: many; D gene: -; V gene: TRBV4-1; J gene: TRBJ1-5; CDR3 DNA: TGCGCCAGCAGCCAGAGTGAGTCCCCCAATCAGCCCCAGCATTTT; CDR3 protein: CASSQSESPNQPQHF
clone size: few; D gene: TRBD2; V gene: TRBV28; J gene: TRBJ2-1; CDR3 DNA: TGTGCCAGCAGTCCACCCCCCGGGACTAGCGGGAGTGACAATGAGCAGTTCTTC; CDR3 protein: CASSPPPGTSGSDNEQFF
clone size: few; D gene: TRBD2; V gene: TRBV19; J gene: TRBJ2-7; CDR3 DNA: TGTGCCAGTAGCCGGAGCGGGAGCGACCGGCACGAGCAGTACTTC; CDR3 protein: CASSRSGSDRHEQYF
clone size: few; D gene: TRBD2; V gene: TRBV10-2; J gene: TRBJ2-3; CDR3 DNA: TGCGCCAGCAGCGGAGGGCTAACTAGCGGAGCTCGCACAGATACGCAGTATTTT; CDR3 protein: CASSGGLTSGARTDTQYF
clone size: -; D gene: TRBD1; V gene: TRBV27; J gene: TRBJ1-1; CDR3 DNA: TGTGCCAGCAGTATCCCCGGGACAGGGGTAGCTGAAGCTTTCTTT; CDR3 protein: CASSIPGTGVAEAFF
clone size: -; D gene: TRBD1; V gene: TRBV14; J gene: TRBJ2-7; CDR3 DNA: TGTGCCAGCAGCCAAGACCCGGGACAGGCTTCTACCTACGAGCAGTACTTC; CDR3 protein: CASSQDPGQASTYEQYF
clone size: many; D gene: -; V gene: TRBV19; J gene: TRBJ2-7; CDR3 DNA: TGTGCCAGTAGTCCTTCAAGTAGAAGCTCATTCTTCCACGAGCAGTACTTC; CDR3 protein: CASSPSSRSSFFHEQYF
clone size: -; D gene: -; V gene: TRBV15; J gene: TRBJ2-4; CDR3 DNA: TGTGCCACCAGCAGACTTCCAGGAGCGGTGCTAGCCAAAAACATTCAGTACTTC; CDR3 protein: CATSRLPGAVLAKNIQYF
clone size: -; D gene: TRBD1; V gene: TRBV28; J gene: TRBJ2-7; CDR3 DNA: TGTGCCAGCTGTCAGGGGGACCATTCCTACGAGCAGTACTTC; CDR3 protein: CASCQGDHSYEQYF
clone size: many; D gene: -; V gene: TRBV7-9; J gene: TRBJ1-2; CDR3 DNA: TGTGCCAGCAACCCCCCAGCGAACTATGGCTACACCTTC; CDR3 protein: CASNPPANYGYTF
clone size: few; D gene: TRBD1; V gene: TRBV5-1; J gene: TRBJ2-3; CDR3 DNA: TGCGCCAGCAACTCGGGACAGCTCACAGATACGCAGTATTTT; CDR3 protein: CASNSGQLTDTQYF
clone size: -; D gene: TRBD2; V gene: TRBV6-1; J gene: TRBJ2-2; CDR3 DNA: TGTGCCAGCAATGGACTAGCTAACACCGGGGAGCTGTTTTTT; CDR3 protein: CASNGLANTGELFF
clone size: many; D gene: TRBD2; V gene: TRBV7-6; J gene: TRBJ2-2; CDR3 DNA: TGTGCCAGCAACCCAGCGGGAGGGCCTGCCGGGGAGCTGTTTTTT; CDR3 protein: CASNPAGGPAGELFF
clone size: many; D gene: -; V gene: TRBV12-3/TRBV12-4; J gene: TRBJ2-1; CDR3 DNA: TGTGCCAGCTCGGGGGTGATGGGCAATGAGCAGTTCTTC; CDR3 protein: CASSGVMGNEQFF
clone size: many; D gene: TRBD1; V gene: TRBV7-3; J gene: TRBJ2-2; CDR3 DNA: TGTGCCAGCAGCTTAACGGACAGGGGGCAGCGCACCGGGGAGCTGTTTTTT; CDR3 protein: CASSLTDRGQRTGELFF
clone size: -; D gene: TRBD1; V gene: TRBV4-3; J gene: TRBJ1-4; CDR3 DNA: TGCGCCAGCAGTAGTACAGGGGGCACTTATGAAAAACTGTTTTTT; CDR3 protein: CASSSTGGTYEKLFF
clone size: few; D gene: TRBD2; V gene: TRBV29-1; J gene: TRBJ2-7; CDR3 DNA: TGCAGCGTCCCGGGACTAGCAGCCTACGAGCAGTACTTC; CDR3 protein: CSVPGLAAYEQYF
clone size: -; D gene: TRBD1; V gene: TRBV19; J gene: TRBJ1-1; CDR3 DNA: TGTGCCAGTGTCCCGGGACAGCACATGAACACTGAAGCTTTCTTT; CDR3 protein: CASVPGQHMNTEAFF
clone size: many; D gene: -; V gene: TRBV20-1; J gene: TRBJ2-7; CDR3 DNA: TGCAGTGTTCTTGGGCCCATCTACGAGCAGTACTTC; CDR3 protein: CSVLGPIYEQYF
clone size: many; D gene: TRBD1; V gene: TRBV4-1; J gene: TRBJ2-3; CDR3 DNA: TGCGCCAGCACACTTTCCGGGACAGACTACACAGATACGCAGTATTTT; CDR3 protein: CASTLSGTDYTDTQYF
clone size: -; D gene: -; V gene: TRBV29-1; J gene: TRBJ2-7; CDR3 DNA: TGCAGCCCTGTTTTCTACGAGCAGTACTTC; CDR3 protein: CSPVFYEQYF
clone size: many; D gene: -; V gene: TRBV4-3; J gene: TRBJ2-4; CDR3 DNA: TGCGCCAGCAGCCCCTTCTTGGCCAAAAACATTCAGTACTTC; CDR3 protein: CASSPFLAKNIQYF
clone size: -; D gene: -; V gene: TRBV11-2; J gene: TRBJ2-5; CDR3 DNA: TGTGCCAGCAGCCCGGACTGGGGGAGTGGGAGTAAGACCCAGTACTTC; CDR3 protein: CASSPDWGSGSKTQYF
clone size: -; D gene: -; V gene: TRBV24-1; J gene: TRBJ2-1; CDR3 DNA: TGTGCCACCAGTGATTGGGGGGGCGTAGATGAGCAGTTCTTC; CDR3 protein: CATSDWGGVDEQFF
clone size: few; D gene: -; V gene: TRBV2; J gene: TRBJ1-5; CDR3 DNA: TGTGCCAGCAGTTTCTCCAGTCGCAATCAGCCCCAGCATTTT; CDR3 protein: CASSFSSRNQPQHF
clone size: few; D gene: TRBD2; V gene: TRBV27; J gene: TRBJ2-1; CDR3 DNA: TGTGCCAGCAGTTTATCCTGGCTAGCGGGAGTGCAGAATGAGCAGTTCTTC; CDR3 protein: CASSLSWLAGVQNEQFF
clone size: -; D gene: -; V gene: TRBV6-2/TRBV6-3; J gene: TRBJ2-7; CDR3 DNA: TGTGCCAGCAGTCTCACCAGGACCCACGAGCAGTACTTC; CDR3 protein: CASSLTRTHEQYF
clone size: -; D gene: -; V gene: TRBV20-1; J gene: TRBJ1-1; CDR3 DNA: TGCAGTGCGGGAAGGACCGGGGCGAACGCTGAAGCTTTCTTT; CDR3 protein: CSAGRTGANAEAFF
clone size: -; D gene: TRBD2; V gene: TRBV20-1; J gene: TRBJ2-1; CDR3 DNA: TGCAGTGCTAACCGGGAGGCCCGATACAATGAGCAGTTCTTC; CDR3 protein: CSANREARYNEQFF